This passage covers 20 T cell receptor beta chains from one sample sequenced in a study of Ad26.COV2.S vaccination and SARS-CoV-2 variants. The treatment is: about 20 received Ad26.COV2.S at low or high dose, single or two shots; about 5 received placebo; per-sample allocation not given. It was on day 63 after the first vaccine or placebo injection that samples were taken. Data came from immunoSEQ multiplex PCR; TCRdb stores just in-frame clones and leaves some out. Among approximately 460,000 clones listed, 80% to 90% were seen once. The specimen comprised peripheral blood, sampled in a trial of Ad26.COV2.S vaccine versus placebo. Receptor source: a person between 18 and 59 years old who received the Ad26.COV2.S COVID-19 vaccine or a placebo.

The V and J genes are TRBV4-3 and TRBJ1-3; D is possibly TRBD1 (6 bases). Per the germline V gene, CDR1 is LGHNA and CDR2 is YSLEER. The CDR3 is made up of 18 amino acids. Trimming stripped 0 bases from V and 0 bases from J, with 15 bases between. The CDR3 sequence: CASSQDSGVSLSGNTIYF. CDR3 nucleotides: TGCGCCAGCAGCCAAGATTCAGGGGTTAGCCTCTCTGGAAACACCATATATTTT.

This chain uses TRBV6-1 with TRBJ2-7; TRBD2 aligns across 10 bases. CDR3 length: 16 residues. From germline, CDR1 is MNHNS and CDR2 SASEGT. The ends lost 4 bases at V and 4 bases at J; junction bases unmatched: 10. CDR3 region: CASSAHTSGAMYEQYF. In DNA form, the CDR3 reads TGTGCCAGCAGTGCCCACACTAGCGGGGCTATGTACGAGCAGTACTTC.

This clone showed up just once. This chain links TRBV7-9 with TRBJ2-1, with D perhaps TRBD1 (7 bases). V gave up 6 bases and J gave up 1 base, with 16 bases separating them. CDR3 length: 16 residues. Germline V CDR1 and CDR2: SEHNR, FQNEAQ (reference sequence). CDR3 nucleotides: TGTGCCAGCAGAGGGACAGTCAGCGGGTCCTACAATGAGCAGTTCTTC. It specifies CASRGTVSGSYNEQFF.

This chain connects TRBV11-2 to TRBJ2-7; weak D call: TRBD1 (6 bases). The CDR3 extends over 14 amino acids. Trimming took 4 bases from V and 4 from J, leaving 14 bases between them. CDR1 and CDR2 from the germline V gene are SGHAT and FQNNGV. CDR3 DNA: TGTGCCAGCAGCTCAAACCCCGGACAGTACGAGCAGTACTTC. Residues: CASSSNPGQYEQYF.

This chain links TRBV5-1 with TRBJ2-1; TRBD2 matches 9 bases. The CDR3 sequence is 15 residues long. J was trimmed by 5 bases and V by 4 bases; bases with no gene match: 7. Germline CDR1 and CDR2: SGHRS and YFSETQ. CDR3 bases: TGCGCCAGCAGCCCTATGGGACTAGCCAACAATGAGCAGTTCTTC. This gives the protein CASSPMGLANNEQFF.

The chain is built from TRBV3-1 (or the pseudogene TRBV3-2) and TRBJ2-7; TRBD2 agrees at 14 bases. Germline-derived CDR1 and CDR2 are LGHDT and YNNKEL (reference sequence). The V gene end was trimmed by 6 bases and the J gene end by 2 bases; junction bases not matched to a gene: 6. This CDR3 spans 16 amino acids. The CDR3 sequence: CASSLRLAGGPYEQYF. In nucleotides, the CDR3 is TGTGCCAGCAGTCTTAGACTAGCGGGAGGGCCCTACGAGCAGTACTTC.

This rearrangement joins TRBV27 to TRBJ2-1, with D tentatively TRBD1 or TRBD2 (5 bases each). CDR3 length: 14 amino acids. Trimming stripped 5 bases from V and 4 bases from J, with 12 bases between. The germline CDR1 and CDR2 sequences are MNHEY and SMNVEV (reference sequence). The CDR3 DNA follows: TGTGCCAGCAGTCCTCGGGGCCGATACAATGAGCAGTTCTTC. It encodes CASSPRGRYNEQFF.

The rearrangement joins TRBV18 to TRBJ2-1; TRBD2 matches at 13 bases. CDR3 size: 14 residues. With V trimmed by 6 bases and J by 9 bases, 5 bases remained unmatched. In germline, CDR1 is KGHSH, CDR2 LQKENI. The CDR3 nucleotides are TGTGCCAGCTCTCAAAGGACTAGCGGGGGTGAGCAGTTCTTC. The encoded protein is CASSQRTSGGEQFF.

V and J are TRBV7-8 and TRBJ2-7; D possibly corresponds to TRBD2 (5 bases). V shed 0 bases and J shed 2 bases, with 11 bases lying between them. The CDR3 extends over 15 amino acids. CDR1 is SGHVS, CDR2 FQNEAQ, per germline. CDR3 sequence: CASSLAQGLPYEQYF. CDR3 sequence (DNA): TGTGCCAGCAGCTTAGCGCAAGGACTTCCCTACGAGCAGTACTTC.

The rearrangement links TRBV9 to TRBJ1-1; D uncertain. CDR3 size: 14 residues. V gave up 0 bases and J gave up 0 bases, with 6 bases separating them. The germline gives CDR1 SGDLS, CDR2 YYNGEE. The CDR3 is CASSVASVNTEAFF. The CDR3 bases are TGTGCCAGCAGCGTAGCTAGTGTGAACACTGAAGCTTTCTTT.

The rearrangement uses TRBV13 and TRBJ2-7; TRBD1 is a possible D gene (5 bases). CDR1 PRHDT and CDR2 FYEKMQ come from the germline V gene (reference sequence). CDR3 size: 14 residues. The ends were cut back, 1 base at V and 3 bases at J, with 10 bases in the middle. This CDR3 reads CASSLVGQGYEQYF. In DNA form, the CDR3 reads TGTGCCAGCAGCTTAGTAGGGCAGGGCTACGAGCAGTACTTC.

This clone was detected once. The chain combines TRBV20-1 with TRBJ2-7, with 12 bases fitting TRBD2. J was trimmed by 4 bases and V by 3 bases; bases with no gene match: 7. The CDR3 runs 15 residues. Germline V gives CDR1 DFQATT, CDR2 SNEGSKA (reference sequence). Written as DNA, the CDR3 is TGCAGTGCTAGTTTCCTAGCGGGAGGGAGTTACGAGCAGTACTTC. It codes for CSASFLAGGSYEQYF.

The genes are TRBV19 and TRBJ1-1, with D unresolved. This CDR3 region has 13 residues. From germline, CDR1 is LNHDA and CDR2 SQIVND (reference sequence). Trimming took 6 bases from V and 1 from J, leaving 9 bases between them. The CDR3 is CASSSLPNTEAFF. In DNA, the CDR3 is TGTGCCAGTAGCTCACTTCCGAACACTGAAGCTTTCTTT. Together with reference TRBV19 and TRBJ1-1, the CDR3 gives the full variable domain: DGGITQSPKYLFRKEGQNVTLSCEQNLNHDAMYWYRQDPGQGLRLIYYSQIVNDFQKGDIAEGYSVSREKKESFPLTVTSAQKNPTAFYLCASSSLPNTEAFFGQGTRLTVV.

In regard to this clone: Additional DNA sequences in this sample encode the identical CDR3. The rearrangement joins TRBV19 to TRBJ1-5, with D possibly matching TRBD1 (6 bases). Germline CDR1 reads LNHDA; CDR2 reads SQIVND (reference sequence). The V gene lost 9 bases and the J gene lost 3 bases, with 9 bases spanning the gap. The CDR3 loop spans 12 amino acids. For the CDR3, the DNA is TGTGCCAGCCGGGACAACAATCAGCCCCAGCATTTT. It encodes CASRDNNQPQHF.

The CDR3 here is CASSPGLRDRHYNEQFF. The CDR3 nucleotides are TGTGCCAGCAGCCCCGGGCTCCGGGACAGACATTACAATGAGCAGTTCTTC. The J gene is TRBJ2-1, the V gene TRBV9; 7 bases align to TRBD1. CDR1 is SGDLS and CDR2 is YYNGEE in the germline V gene. J was trimmed by 4 bases and V by 4 bases; bases with no gene match: 14. The CDR3 runs to 17 residues. Using reference TRBV9 and TRBJ2-1 for the parts outside the CDR3, the full variable domain is DSGVTQTPKHLITATGQRVTLRCSPRSGDLSVYWYQQSLDQGLQFLIQYYNGEERAKGNILERFSAQQFPDLHSELNLSSLELGDSALYFCASSPGLRDRHYNEQFFGPGTRLTVL.

The CDR3 reads CASSQVVTGANVLTF. The CDR3 nucleotides are TGCGCCAGCAGCCAAGTCGTAACTGGGGCCAACGTCCTGACTTTC. This rearrangement joins TRBV4-1 to TRBJ2-6; D is unclear. V was shortened by 1 base and J by 2 bases, with 6 bases between the two germline ends. Germline loops: CDR1 MGHRA, CDR2 YSYEKL. This CDR3 is 15 amino acids long.

The gene calls are TRBV5-6 and TRBJ2-7; 7 positions agree with TRBD2. Germline V gene lookup returns CDR1 SGHDT and CDR2 YYEEEE. Trimming removed 3 bases from V and 3 bases from J; junction bases left unmatched: 3. The CDR3 runs to 13 residues. The CDR3 nucleotides read TGTGCCAGCAGCTCCGGGACTATCTACGAGCAGTACTTC. Its protein is CASSSGTIYEQYF.

V gene TRBV28 combines with J gene TRBJ1-1, with 9 bases identical to TRBD1. This CDR3 is built from 17 residues. V lost 5 bases to trimming and J lost 0 bases; unmatched junction nucleotides: 10. CDR1 and CDR2 (germline): MDHEN, SYDVKM. Here the CDR3 reads CASSLTGGAGLNTEAFF. The CDR3 coding sequence is TGTGCCAGCAGTCTAACAGGGGGCGCGGGGTTGAACACTGAAGCTTTCTTT.

The gene calls are TRBV18 and TRBJ1-6; D gene ambiguous. V lost 2 bases, J lost 6 bases, and 11 bases lay in between. The CDR3 length is 15 residues. Germline CDR1 KGHSH, CDR2 LQKENI. The CDR3 is CASSPGSAGNSPLHF. The DNA of the CDR3 is TGTGCCAGCTCACCAGGATCGGCGGGTAATTCACCCCTCCACTTT. The full variable domain, rest sourced from reference TRBV18 and TRBJ1-6, is NAGVMQNPRHLVRRRGQEARLRCSPMKGHSHVYWYRQLPEEGLKFMVYLQKENIIDESGMPKERFSAEFPKEGPSILRIQQVVRGDSAAYFCASSPGSAGNSPLHFGNGTRLTVT.

The chain has TRBV7-8 and TRBJ1-1; weak D call: TRBD1 (5 bases). Deletions cut 1 base from V and 0 bases from J, with 12 bases between. The CDR3 sequence is 16 residues long. CDR1 is SGHVS, CDR2 FQNEAQ, per germline. In nucleotides, the CDR3 is TGTGCCAGCAGCTTAGTCGGGGGGAACATGAACACTGAAGCTTTCTTT. Its protein product is CASSLVGGNMNTEAFF.